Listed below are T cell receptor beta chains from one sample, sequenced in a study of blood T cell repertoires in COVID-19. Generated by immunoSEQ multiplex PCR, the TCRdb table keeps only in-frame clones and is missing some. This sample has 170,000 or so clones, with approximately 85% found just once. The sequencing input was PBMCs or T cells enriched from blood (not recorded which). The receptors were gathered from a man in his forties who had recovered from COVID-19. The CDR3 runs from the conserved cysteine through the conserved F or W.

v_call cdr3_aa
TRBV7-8 CASSLTGGTEAFF
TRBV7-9 CASSLGTGQRNQPQHF
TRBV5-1 CASSLTSAPSGETQYF
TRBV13 CASSLVAGGGPDTQYF
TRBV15 CATSRDSYEQYF
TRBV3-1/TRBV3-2 CASSQVGGGTEAFF
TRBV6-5 CASRMDRGGNQPQHF
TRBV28 CASSPRGRIGSPLHF
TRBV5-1 CARLLFGYTEAFF
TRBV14 CASSSLAGDKETQYF
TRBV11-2 CASSLTAGSEQYF
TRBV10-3 CAISTDREHGYTF
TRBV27 CASYRQGARGYTF
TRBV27 CASSPRTSPTYEQYF
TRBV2 CASSYGQGDQPQHF
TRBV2 CASSVGAPTYYGYTF
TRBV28 CASTRTSGTYYNEQFF
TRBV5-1 CASSLTGMVGNTEAFF
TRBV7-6 CASSLRLAGGSTGELFF
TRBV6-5 CASSSGTVNSPLHF
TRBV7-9 CASRHRGGYEQYF
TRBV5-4 CASSLISTSTDTQYF
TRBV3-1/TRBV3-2 CASSQEVQQSEAFF
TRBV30 CAWIQQGLYGYTF
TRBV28 CASWTDPAGYTF
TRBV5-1 CASGTGHNSPLHF
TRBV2 CASTDDRKLTYEQYF
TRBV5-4 CASSRELNGEQYF
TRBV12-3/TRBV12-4 CASGQGYYEQYF
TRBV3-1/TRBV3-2 CASSQGEGGYTF
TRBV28 CASRPGGFMNTEAFF
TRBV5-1 CASSRGSQSYEQYF
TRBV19 CASSRAESGANVLTF
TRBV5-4 CASSLAGVANYGYTF
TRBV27 CASSNRELFYEQYF
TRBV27 CASCLRTGAGSGANVLTF
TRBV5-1 CASSPTVSGRAAFF
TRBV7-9 CASSFKGAGWLEQYF
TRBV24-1 CATSDSRTGWTEAFF
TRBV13 CASSLEGFRNTIYF
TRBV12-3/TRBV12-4 CASSPDRSYEQYF